The 22 T cell receptor beta chains given below trace back to one sample, sequenced in a study of blood T cell repertoires in COVID-19. Profiling relied on immunoSEQ multiplex PCR, and the TCRdb table lists in-frame clones only, not all of them. The sample holds 220,000 or so clones, around 90% seen once. Sequencing was carried out using PBMCs or T cells enriched from blood (not recorded which). These receptor sequences come from a man aged 30 to 45 who had been exposed to COVID-19.

The chain joins TRBV27 to TRBJ1-1; TRBD1 matches at 10 bases. Germline V lookup: CDR1 MNHEY, CDR2 SMNVEV (reference sequence). V was pared by 6 bases and J by 7 bases, with 11 bases of the junction left unmatched. The CDR3 spans 15 residues. CDR3 nucleotide sequence: TGTGCCAGCAGGCGAACAGACAGGGGGCAGATTGAAGCTTTCTTT. This translates into CASRRTDRGQIEAFF.

This chain links TRBV5-1 with TRBJ2-7; D call uncertain. Looked up from germline, CDR1 is SGHRS and CDR2 is YFSETQ. This CDR3 is built from 14 residues. The V gene lost 0 bases and the J gene lost 0 bases, with 7 bases spanning the gap. The CDR3 reads CASSLAVNSYEQYF. In nucleotides, the CDR3 is TGCGCCAGCAGCTTGGCGGTCAACTCCTACGAGCAGTACTTC.

This rearrangement joins TRBV10-3 to TRBJ2-1; tentative D call: TRBD1 (6 bases). V lost 5 bases to trimming and J lost 6 bases, with 11 bases between them. The length of the CDR3 is 13 residues. Germline CDR1 reads ENHRY; CDR2 reads SYGVKD. DNA of the CDR3: TGTGCCATCAGTTCAGGACAGATCAATGAGCAGTTCTTC. It encodes CAISSGQINEQFF.

The chain recombines TRBV11-2 with TRBJ1-2; D is unclear. Germline loops: CDR1 SGHAT, CDR2 FQNNGV. V lost 6 bases and J lost 4, with 15 bases in between. CDR3 size: 14 residues. The CDR3 DNA reads TGTGCCAGCAGTCGACTAGGACTATCCTATGGCTACACCTTC. Its protein product is CASSRLGLSYGYTF. Full variable domain (remainder filled in from reference TRBV11-2 and TRBJ1-2): EAGVAQSPRYKIIEKRQSVAFWCNPISGHATLYWYQQILGQGPKLLIQFQNNGVVDDSQLPKDRFSAERLKGVDSTLKIQPAKLEDSAVYLCASSRLGLSYGYTFGSGTRLTVV.

The J gene is TRBJ1-2, the V gene TRBV7-8, with a tentative D call TRBD1 (6 bases). Germline V CDR1 and CDR2: SGHVS, FQNEAQ. With 7 bases removed from V and 3 bases from J, the gap between germline ends came to 18 bases. The CDR3 is made up of 15 amino acids. CDR3 nucleotides: TGTGCCAGCAATGAACAAGGGGGTTGGGACTATGGCTACACCTTC. Translation: CASNEQGGWDYGYTF.

J is TRBJ2-5 and V is TRBV7-9, with 8 bases identical to TRBD2. J lost 4 bases, V lost 3 bases, and 1 base had no gene match. Germline V gene data show CDR1 as SEHNR and CDR2 as FQNEAQ (reference sequence). The CDR3 has 13 residues. CDR3 protein: CASSFTSGETQYF. In DNA, the CDR3 is TGTGCCAGCAGCTTTACTAGCGGAGAGACCCAGTACTTC.

The V call is TRBV7-6, the J call TRBJ1-6, with TRBD1 matching 7 bases. The CDR3 totals 17 residues. V gave up 5 bases and J gave up 3 bases; unmatched junction bases: 10. Per germline, CDR1 SGHVS and CDR2 FNYEAQ. The chain's CDR3 is CASSREQGSHYNSPLHF. The DNA of the CDR3 is TGTGCCAGCAGCCGAGAACAGGGGTCCCACTATAATTCACCCCTCCACTTT.

The chain is built from TRBV19 and TRBJ2-2; D remains unclear. The germline gives CDR1 LNHDA, CDR2 SQIVND (reference sequence). CDR3 length equals 15 residues. V was pared by 1 base and J by 2 bases, with 8 bases between. For the CDR3, the DNA is TGTGCCAGTAGTATAGGCCGACACAACACCGGGGAGCTGTTTTTT. It specifies CASSIGRHNTGELFF.

The rearrangement links TRBV19 to TRBJ1-1; TRBD1 matches at 10 bases. V shed 5 bases, J shed 7 bases, and the junction held 7 bases outside the gene matches. Germline loops: CDR1 LNHDA, CDR2 SQIVND (reference sequence). CDR3 size: 14 residues. In DNA form, the CDR3 reads TGTGCCAGTAGTCCACGACAGGGGGCCGGTGAAGCTTTCTTT. Its protein is CASSPRQGAGEAFF.

This clone was seen a handful of times. J is TRBJ1-6 and V is TRBV10-1; D might be TRBD1 (5 bases). The CDR3 runs to 13 residues. CDR1 WNHNN and CDR2 SYGVQD come from the germline V gene (reference sequence). V lost 10 bases to trimming and J lost 7 bases, with 14 bases between them. The CDR3 sequence is CATSRDSNSPLHF. CDR3 bases: TGCGCCACCTCGAGGGACTCGAATTCACCCCTCCACTTT.

This chain uses TRBV27 with TRBJ2-7; 9 positions agree with TRBD1. Germline V lookup: CDR1 MNHEY, CDR2 SMNVEV (reference sequence). J lost 4 bases, V lost 4 bases, and 2 bases had no gene match. This CDR3 has 13 amino acids. CDR3 region: CASSWGTGYEQYF. The CDR3 DNA is TGTGCCAGCAGTTGGGGGACAGGGTACGAGCAGTACTTC.

This CDR3 is CASSATGQRNYGYTF. CDR3 DNA sequence: TGTGCCAGTAGTGCCACAGGGCAGCGGAACTATGGCTACACCTTC. The V call is TRBV19, the J call TRBJ1-2; TRBD1 might be the D (6 bases). CDR3 length equals 15 residues. Germline values: CDR1 LNHDA, CDR2 SQIVND (reference sequence). The ends were cut back, 5 bases at V and 2 bases at J, with 15 bases in the middle. Drawing the rest from reference TRBV19 and TRBJ1-2, the complete variable domain is DGGITQSPKYLFRKEGQNVTLSCEQNLNHDAMYWYRQDPGQGLRLIYYSQIVNDFQKGDIAEGYSVSREKKESFPLTVTSAQKNPTAFYLCASSATGQRNYGYTFGSGTRLTVV.

The rearrangement joins TRBV20-1 to TRBJ2-5, with 10 nucleotides matching TRBD2. Per the germline V gene, CDR1 is DFQATT and CDR2 is SNEGSKA (reference sequence). With 3 bases clipped from V and 2 bases from J, the junction kept 15 bases outside the gene matches. The CDR3 has 18 amino acids. In DNA form, the CDR3 reads TGCAGTGCTAGTGATTGGGAGCGGGGGGGAGTAAGGCAAGAGACCCAGTACTTC. Translating gives CSASDWERGGVRQETQYF.

This clone was recorded many times. The rearrangement joins TRBV6-2 or TRBV6-3 to TRBJ1-2; TRBD1 matches 8 bases. CDR3 length: 13 residues. The germline V gene has CDR1 MNHEY and CDR2 SVGEGT. Trimming at V came to 8 bases and at J to 9 bases, leaving 11 bases not matched to a gene. CDR3 nucleotides: TGTGCCAGCGGCCATACGACAGGGGAGAGCTACACCTTC. It is translated as CASGHTTGESYTF.

CDR3 amino acids: CASSPGRGSGGYTF. As DNA, the CDR3 is TGCGCCAGCAGCCCTGGACGCGGGTCTGGAGGCTACACCTTC. The gene calls are TRBV5-1 and TRBJ1-2; D is uncertain. V was trimmed by 4 bases and J by 8 bases, leaving 18 bases between them. The length of the CDR3 is 14 residues. Germline-derived CDR1 and CDR2 are SGHRS and YFSETQ.

The chain is built from TRBV2 and TRBJ2-7; 11 bases line up with TRBD1. CDR1 SNHLY and CDR2 FYNNEI come from the germline V gene. With 6 bases clipped from V and 5 bases from J, the junction kept 9 bases outside the gene matches. There are 15 residues in the CDR3. The CDR3 is CASRDGDRGSNEQYF. The CDR3 DNA is TGTGCCAGCAGGGATGGGGACAGGGGGTCCAACGAGCAGTACTTC.

The chain combines TRBV6-7 with TRBJ1-2, with 10 bases lining up with TRBD1. TRBV6-7 is recorded as an ORF, its role being uncertain. The CDR3 sequence is 16 residues long. The V gene end was trimmed by 0 bases and the J gene end by 7 bases; junction bases not matched to a gene: 8. The CDR3 nucleotides are TGTGCCAGCAGTTACTCAGGACAGGGGGTTAGATGTGGCTACACCTTC. It specifies CASSYSGQGVRCGYTF.

V gene TRBV19 combines with J gene TRBJ1-5; 8 nucleotides match TRBD1. The CDR3 consists of 14 residues. Germline-derived CDR1 and CDR2 are LNHDA and SQIVND (reference sequence). J was trimmed by 6 bases and V by 6 bases; bases with no gene match: 7. CDR3 residues: CASRAGGFIQPQHF. CDR3 DNA: TGTGCCAGTAGGGCAGGGGGCTTCATTCAGCCCCAGCATTTT.

V and J are TRBV4-2 and TRBJ2-3; TRBD2 is a possible D gene (5 bases). The CDR3 runs 15 residues. The ends were cut back, 0 bases at V and 2 bases at J, with 9 bases in the middle. CDR1 is LGHNA and CDR2 is YNFKEQ in the germline V gene. CDR3 in amino acids: CASSQDSGDTDTQYF. CDR3 bases: TGTGCCAGCAGCCAAGATTCCGGGGACACAGATACGCAGTATTTT.

This clone was found once. The V call is TRBV19, the J call TRBJ2-1, with 9 bases identical to TRBD1. Unmatched junction bases numbered 10, after V lost 5 bases and J lost 5 bases. The CDR3 has 16 amino acids. The germline V gene has CDR1 LNHDA and CDR2 SQIVND (reference sequence). The CDR3 region is CASSETGTGYDNEQFF. CDR3 sequence (DNA): TGTGCCAGTAGTGAAACCGGGACAGGGTATGACAATGAGCAGTTCTTC.

The V and J genes are TRBV11-2 and TRBJ2-1; TRBD2 matches at 8 bases. Trimming cost V 2 bases and J 2 bases; bases outside gene matches: 2. The CDR3 totals 15 residues. Per the germline V gene, CDR1 is SGHAT and CDR2 is FQNNGV. CDR3 DNA: TGTGCCAGCAGCTTACGGACTAGCACCTACAATGAGCAGTTCTTC. It is translated as CASSLRTSTYNEQFF.

Note on this clone: The sample carries other DNA sequences with the same CDR3. CDR3 in DNA: TGTGCCAGCAGCTTGGCGGGGAACTATGGCTACACCTTC. Amino acids: CASSLAGNYGYTF. The chain combines TRBV5-6 with TRBJ1-2; D remains unclear. Germline V gene data show CDR1 as SGHDT and CDR2 as YYEEEE. V was cut by 0 bases and J by 2 bases, with 5 bases left in between. The CDR3 loop spans 13 amino acids.